The rows below give T cell receptor beta chains drawn from one sample of a study of blood T cell repertoires in COVID-19. Some clones are missing from TCRdb's copy, which holds only in-frame ones; the method was immunoSEQ multiplex PCR. The profile shows about 140,000 clones, 80% to 90% of them singletons. Sequencing was carried out using peripheral blood. The origin of the receptors is a man aged 55 to 69 with active or convalescent COVID-19. Each CDR3 is given with its conserved first and last residue. The D gene is left open where the match is weak. Size tells how often a clone was seen (once, few, many) or the class of an expanded clone, and some rows leave it out.

clone_size	j_call	cdr3_length	v_call	d_call	cdr3_aa	cdr3_nt
NA	TRBJ1-2	14	TRBV5-8	TRBD1	CASSLGQGLSGYTF	TGTGCCAGCAGCTTGGGACAGGGTTTGAGTGGCTACACCTTC
once	TRBJ2-7	17	TRBV4-2	TRBD2	CASTHLAGAIVAYEQYF	TGTGCCAGCACCCATTTAGCGGGAGCGATCGTAGCCTACGAGCAGTACTTC
NA	TRBJ2-3	17	TRBV20-1	NA	CSASARLAGPATDTQYF	TGCAGTGCTAGTGCCAGGTTGGCGGGACCTGCGACAGATACGCAGTATTTT
NA	TRBJ2-3	14	TRBV7-3	NA	CASSLGFGGDTQYF	TGTGCCAGCAGCTTAGGTTTCGGAGGAGATACGCAGTATTTT
NA	TRBJ2-7	13	TRBV28	TRBD1	CASRGTDPRRQYF	TGTGCCAGCAGGGGGACAGACCCACGCAGACAGTACTTC
NA	TRBJ2-2	16	TRBV7-7	NA	CASSLKAPGASGELFF	TGTGCTAGCAGCTTAAAGGCCCCAGGGGCGTCCGGGGAGCTGTTTTTT
few	TRBJ1-4	15	TRBV5-5	NA	CASSLDRATNEKLFF	TGTGCCAGCAGCTTGGACAGGGCAACTAATGAAAAACTGTTTTTT
few	TRBJ1-2	14	TRBV6-1	TRBD1	CASSDDRGRYGYTF	TGTGCCAGCAGTGACGACAGGGGGCGGTATGGCTACACCTTC
NA	TRBJ1-3	15	TRBV5-1	NA	CASSLLSPSGGTIYF	TGCGCCAGCAGCTTGTTATCCCCGTCGGGGGGCACCATATATTTT
NA	TRBJ2-7	14	TRBV4-1	NA	CASSQREHDGEQYF	TGCGCCAGCAGCCAAAGGGAGCATGACGGCGAGCAGTACTTC
NA	TRBJ2-2	15	TRBV30	NA	CAWSVLELVTGELFF	TGTGCCTGGAGTGTACTAGAACTAGTTACCGGGGAGCTGTTTTTT
once	TRBJ1-1	13	TRBV6-5	TRBD1	CASRKPGGTEAFF	TGTGCCAGCAGGAAACCAGGGGGCACTGAAGCTTTCTTT
NA	TRBJ2-3	16	TRBV5-4	TRBD2	CASSGGGGGGTDTQYF	TGTGCCAGCAGCGGAGGTGGCGGGGGGGGCACAGATACGCAGTATTTT
NA	TRBJ1-1	13	TRBV10-3	NA	CAISESRQTEAFF	TGTGCCATCAGTGAGTCAAGACAGACTGAAGCTTTCTTT
NA	TRBJ1-3	15	TRBV4-1	NA	CASSLRVRSGNTIYF	TGCGCCAGCAGCCTCAGGGTACGGTCAGGAAACACCATATATTTT
NA	TRBJ1-1	15	TRBV5-8	TRBD1	CASSQLSTGITEAFF	TGTGCCAGCAGCCAACTATCGACAGGGATAACTGAAGCTTTCTTT
NA	TRBJ1-5	14	TRBV5-1	TRBD1	CASSLGQGGQPQHF	TGCGCCAGCAGCCTGGGACAGGGCGGTCAGCCCCAGCATTTT
NA	TRBJ2-7	15	TRBV27	TRBD2	CASSLSLAVSYEQYF	TGTGCCAGCAGTTTAAGTCTAGCGGTTTCTTACGAGCAGTACTTC
NA	TRBJ2-1	15	TRBV6-5	TRBD2	CASQPRAGGYNEQFF	TGTGCCAGCCAACCGAGGGCGGGGGGCTACAATGAGCAGTTCTTC
NA	TRBJ2-3	14	TRBV6-1	NA	CASSEALGEDTQYF	TGTGCCAGCAGTGAAGCCCTCGGGGAGGATACGCAGTATTTT
NA	TRBJ1-2	13	TRBV5-1	NA	CASSAGTTTGYTF	TGCGCCAGCAGCGCAGGGACAACCACTGGCTACACCTTC
NA	TRBJ2-2	14	TRBV7-7	NA	CASSLASHTGELFF	TGTGCCAGCAGCCTGGCTAGCCACACCGGGGAGCTGTTTTTT
NA	TRBJ2-3	13	TRBV7-3	NA	CASSLSRPAAQYF	TGTGCCAGCAGCTTATCCCGCCCGGCGGCGCAGTATTTT
NA	TRBJ1-1	13	TRBV19	NA	CASSILQGLEAFF	TGTGCCAGTAGTATTCTCCAGGGCTTGGAAGCTTTCTTT
once	TRBJ2-1	16	TRBV12-5	NA	CASGYSTFQGGNEQFF	TGTGCTAGTGGTTACTCCACATTTCAGGGGGGCAATGAGCAGTTCTTC
NA	TRBJ1-4	15	TRBV18	NA	CASSLTVATNEKLFF	TGTGCCAGCTCACTGACAGTTGCAACTAATGAAAAACTGTTTTTT
NA	TRBJ1-4	16	TRBV28	NA	CASSSGGARGGEKLFF	TGTGCCAGCAGTTCCGGGGGGGCACGGGGAGGAGAAAAACTGTTTTTT
NA	TRBJ2-5	14	TRBV6-5	TRBD2	CASSYYSGSETQYF	TGTGCCAGCAGTTACTATAGCGGGAGTGAGACCCAGTACTTC
few	TRBJ2-7	14	TRBV6-2/TRBV6-3	TRBD2	CASRPSGRINEQYF	TGTGCCAGCAGACCTAGCGGGAGGATCAACGAGCAGTACTTC